The rows below give T cell receptor beta chains drawn from one sample of a study of T cells after yellow fever vaccination. TCRdb re-derived calls from the 5' RACE reads in MiXCR, one entry per CDR3 protein. Among almost 600,000 distinct CDR3 sequences, around an eighth were seen once, and the ten largest hold roughly an eighth. The material sequenced was PBMCs, taken on the day of the yellow fever booster vaccination. All receptors come from a young man who received the YFV17D yellow fever vaccine. The CDR3 runs from the conserved cysteine through the conserved F or W. Each record gives: V gene, J gene, clone size, CDR3 protein. The size of a clone is reported for some rows only, either as once, few or many, or as a class for expanded clones.

>TRBV6-5|TRBJ2-3|many
CASSLGNTQYF
>TRBV7-6|TRBJ2-1|few
CASSLGMDRRNNEQFF
>TRBV5-1|TRBJ2-1|.
CASSSSPQGEQFF
>TRBV5-1|TRBJ2-3|.
CASSLYRGESTDTQYF
>TRBV7-2|TRBJ2-4|.
CASSFLVAKNIQYF
>TRBV7-9|TRBJ2-1|many
CASSPPLEQFF
>TRBV2|TRBJ1-3|few
CASTWGGAGNTIYF
>TRBV19|TRBJ1-1|.
CASSSTPSDTEAFF
>TRBV28|TRBJ2-2|.
CASTLWTGELFF
>TRBV20-1|TRBJ2-1|few
CSAQRLAGNREQFF
>TRBV6-2/TRBV6-3|TRBJ1-1|.
CASSAWDTEAFF
>TRBV20-1|TRBJ2-7|.
CSARTGDSEQYF
>TRBV20-1|TRBJ2-1|.
CSAVGLAGINEQFF
>TRBV2|TRBJ2-7|.
CASRPDKRQYF
>TRBV11-2|TRBJ2-7|.
CASSLGLAGAHEQYF
>TRBV5-1|TRBJ2-2|.
CASSPGSLHGELFF
>TRBV6-5|TRBJ2-7|.
CASSYGPSGVYEQYF
>TRBV5-1|TRBJ2-2|.
CASSSLSLAGELFF
>TRBV7-2|TRBJ2-1|.
CASSFRGTSAVNEQFF
>TRBV18|TRBJ1-5|few
CASSPEAGALQPQHF
>TRBV12-3/TRBV12-4|TRBJ1-3|few
CACRGLTAGNTIYF
>TRBV5-6|TRBJ2-7|.
CASTAQLQHLYYEQYF
>TRBV11-2|TRBJ2-5|.
CASSPRDSRQETQYF
>TRBV5-1|TRBJ2-7|many
CASSLDGGELYEQYF
>TRBV25-1|TRBJ2-2|.
CASSAYNTGELFF
>TRBV2|TRBJ2-1|.
CASRADRNNEQFF
>TRBV11-2|TRBJ2-2|once
CASSPSSGRAQYTGELFF
>TRBV7-9|TRBJ2-4|.
CASSLRSGGDIQYF
>TRBV7-2|TRBJ2-3|few
CASSLVGTAGATDTQYF
>TRBV15|TRBJ1-1|.
CATSNGVANTEAFF
>TRBV7-9|TRBJ2-5|few
CASSSRVGKETQYF
>TRBV7-6|TRBJ2-2|few
CASSLTPVGANTGELFF
>TRBV6-2/TRBV6-3|TRBJ1-3|.
CASRSSREHTIYF
>TRBV12-3/TRBV12-4|TRBJ2-3|few
CASSSRSGRGGFTDTQYF
>TRBV7-3|TRBJ1-2|few
CASSSPQGRNYTF
>TRBV20-1|TRBJ2-1|few
CSARATSGRYNEQFF
>TRBV20-1|TRBJ2-1|.
CSAREVTQSDNEQFF
>TRBV5-1|TRBJ2-3|few
CASSLNYGGAQDTQYF
>TRBV5-1|TRBJ2-1|few
CASSSTPANEQFF
>TRBV7-7|TRBJ1-2|few
CARGLRQGIFCGYTF
>TRBV30|TRBJ2-3|few
CAWSVLLAGDTQYF
>TRBV14|TRBJ2-1|few
CASSHGTGYYNEQFF
>TRBV9|TRBJ2-3|few
CASSQPQGVSTDTQYF
>TRBV7-9|TRBJ2-3|.
CASSSLLAGVSTQYF
>TRBV29-1|TRBJ2-7|.
CSVGSLDEQYF
>TRBV9|TRBJ2-7|few
CASSVDGGRTYEQYF
>TRBV7-9|TRBJ2-6|few
CASSWTGSGANVLTF
>TRBV9|TRBJ2-5|.
CASSVGLGQGETQYF
>TRBV9|TRBJ2-2|few
CASSDYGAGELFF
>TRBV12-3/TRBV12-4|TRBJ1-1|many
CASSSLDRTGPEAFF
>TRBV30|TRBJ2-7|.
CAWSTYRREQYF
>TRBV18|TRBJ2-1|few
CASSPRDGEQFF
>TRBV10-1|TRBJ2-4|few
CAIDYRTSGKNIQYF
>TRBV18|TRBJ2-7|few
CASSPPGVVHEQYF
>TRBV9|TRBJ2-2|.
CASSLAGGFIGELFF